Reported below is one T cell receptor (beta chain). The data are from a study of blood T cell repertoires in COVID-19. Turning to the study itself: Specimens from acute and convalescent COVID-19 originated in the United States, Italy and Spain. PBMCs, B-cell-depleted T cells, or T cells were the source of the cDNA or gDNA that made up the material.

Original data processing: Amplifying reference gene primers gave estimates of nucleated cell counts. Assay: immunoSEQ multiplex PCR; the TCRdb copy retains only in-frame clones and omits some. That table is the source of V, J and clone size, and D and trimming were worked out from the DNA. The sample holds some 250,000 clones, approximately 82% seen once. CDR1 DFQATT and CDR2 SNEGSKA come from the germline V gene (reference sequence). Trimming removed 6 bases from V and 9 bases from J, with 12 bases in between. The CDR3 extends over 11 amino acids. This TCR was sampled from a young woman with acute or convalescent COVID-19. V and J are TRBV20-1 and TRBJ1-5; possible D gene TRBD1, 6 bases. The sample taken for sequencing was peripheral blood. The CDR3 here is CSAGAGGPQHF. Here the CDR3 DNA reads TGCAGTGCGGGGGCCGGTGGGCCCCAGCATTTT.